The 10 T cell receptor beta chains below were found in one sample sequenced in a study of OX40 agonist ivuxolimab in advanced cancers. TCRdb keeps only in-frame clones here, not all; method: immunoSEQ multiplex PCR. Here the sample spans 65,000 to 85,000 clones, just over 90% being singletons. The sample was CD4+ or CD8+ T cells sorted from blood, taken in a trial of the OX40 agonist ivuxolimab. The receptors stem from an adult with an advanced solid tumor such as melanoma, head and neck, liver or kidney cancer.

The rearrangement links TRBV6-6 to TRBJ2-6, with a possible D match to TRBD1 (6 bases). The germline CDR1 and CDR2 sequences are MNHNY and SVGAGI (reference sequence). The CDR3 runs 16 residues. Trimming shortened V by 7 bases and J by 1 base, and 14 bases separated the two germline ends. CDR3 in amino acids: CASITGYRSGANVLTF. The CDR3 coding sequence is TGTGCCAGCATAACAGGGTACAGGTCTGGGGCCAACGTCCTGACTTTC.

The chain links TRBV4-1 to TRBJ2-4, with 7 bases fitting TRBD1. V shed 0 bases and J 4 bases; nucleotides not matched to a gene: 9. CDR1 is MGHRA, CDR2 YSYEKL, per germline. The CDR3 has 17 amino acids. Here the CDR3 reads CASSQESGQSFKNIQYF. Here the CDR3 DNA reads TGCGCCAGCAGCCAAGAGTCGGGACAGAGCTTTAAAAACATTCAGTACTTC.

The chain is built from TRBV10-2 and TRBJ2-1, with D maybe TRBD2 (6 bases). The CDR3 contains 17 residues. Germline CDR1 WSHSY, CDR2 SAAADI. V lost 0 bases and J lost 4, with 16 bases in between. CDR3 sequence: CASSESTRGGRYNEQFF. In DNA, the CDR3 is TGCGCCAGCAGTGAGTCGACTCGTGGAGGGAGATACAATGAGCAGTTCTTC.

The rearrangement links TRBV6-4 to TRBJ2-1; 10 bases map to TRBD2. The CDR3 spans 15 residues. The V gene end was trimmed by 3 bases and the J gene end by 9 bases; junction bases not matched to a gene: 8. Germline loops: CDR1 MRHNA, CDR2 SNTAGT. The CDR3 sequence: CASSDSGGIAGEQFF. Written as DNA, the CDR3 is TGTGCCAGCAGTGATAGCGGGGGGATTGCGGGTGAGCAGTTCTTC.

V is TRBV2 and J is TRBJ2-1; 12 bases fit TRBD2. V was clipped by 4 bases and J by 14 bases; unmatched bases: 3. CDR1 is SNHLY, CDR2 FYNNEI, per germline. The CDR3 spans 12 residues. The CDR3 DNA is TGTGCCAGCAGTGGACTAGCGGGAGTAGAGTTCTTC. It specifies CASSGLAGVEFF.

The chain uses TRBV7-8 and TRBJ2-7, with D tentatively TRBD2 (7 bases). V dropped 1 base and J dropped 6 bases, with 22 bases sitting between them. Germline V CDR1 and CDR2: SGHVS, FQNEAQ. The CDR3 length is 17 residues. The CDR3 region is CASSLEPTVGGPGEQYF. The DNA for the CDR3 is TGTGCCAGCAGCTTAGAACCGACGGTGGGGGGGCCGGGCGAGCAGTACTTC.

The V and J genes are TRBV5-1 and TRBJ2-3; D might be TRBD2 (6 bases). This CDR3 has 15 amino acids. Germline V gene lookup returns CDR1 SGHRS and CDR2 YFSETQ. Trimming pared 0 bases from V and 1 base from J, leaving 9 bases between. The CDR3 here is CASSLVQRGTDTQYF. The DNA of the CDR3 is TGCGCCAGCAGCTTGGTACAGCGGGGCACAGATACGCAGTATTTT. Full variable domain (rest looked up from reference TRBV5-1 and TRBJ2-3): KAGVTQTPRYLIKTRGQQVTLSCSPISGHRSVSWYQQTPGQGLQFLFEYFSETQRNKGNFPGRFSGRQFSNSRSEMNVSTLELGDSALYLCASSLVQRGTDTQYFGPGTRLTVL.

The chain has TRBV7-2 and TRBJ1-5, with 11 nucleotides matching TRBD1. The CDR3 is 19 residues long. Germline CDR1 SGHTA, CDR2 FQGNSA. The V and J ends lost 0 bases and 0 bases, in that order; junction bases with no gene match: 7. CDR3 in amino acids: CASSLALGQGVYSNQPQHF. CDR3 sequence (DNA): TGTGCCAGCAGCTTAGCGTTGGGACAGGGGGTTTATAGCAATCAGCCCCAGCATTTT. Complete variable domain (other parts from reference TRBV7-2 and TRBJ1-5): GAGVSQSPSNKVTEKGKDVELRCDPISGHTALYWYRQSLGQGLEFLIYFQGNSAPDKSGLPSDRFSAERTGGSVSTLTIQRTQQEDSAVYLCASSLALGQGVYSNQPQHFGDGTRLSIL.

The chain links TRBV29-1 to TRBJ1-2; 7 positions match TRBD1. Germline values: CDR1 SQVTM, CDR2 ANQGSEA. V lost 2 bases to trimming and J lost 6 bases; unmatched junction nucleotides: 12. The CDR3 runs to 15 residues. In DNA, the CDR3 is TGCAGCGTTGAACTCGCCCGTCGACAGGGTGATGGCTACACCTTC. Its translation is CSVELARRQGDGYTF. Full variable domain (rest looked up from reference TRBV29-1 and TRBJ1-2): SAVISQKPSRDICQRGTSLTIQCQVDSQVTMMFWYRQQPGQSLTLIATANQGSEATYESGFVIDKFPISRPNLTFSTLTVSNMSPEDSSIYLCSVELARRQGDGYTFGSGTRLTVV.

This sequence joins TRBV7-2 and TRBJ2-1; 8 bases align to TRBD2. The CDR3 contains 15 residues. CDR1 is SGHTA, CDR2 FQGNSA, per germline. The V and J ends lost 5 bases and 6 bases, in that order; junction bases with no gene match: 9. CDR3 region: CASSPSPGTSNEQFF. DNA of the CDR3: TGTGCCAGCAGCCCGTCCCCCGGGACTAGCAATGAGCAGTTCTTC.